Reported below is one T cell receptor beta chain. What it binds is unknown. The sample belongs to a study of T-cell memory formation after mild COVID-19. For the study at large: Across donors, TCR clusters were largely donor specific.

This CDR3 has 15 residues. Trimming took 1 base from V and 6 from J; bases not matched to a gene: 3. Germline V CDR1 and CDR2: KGHDR, SFDVKD. Researchers used 5'RACE with constant-segment primers to make TCR alpha and TCR beta cDNA libraries that carry sample barcodes and UMIs. TCRdb ran MiXCR on the 5' RACE reads and lists one entry per CDR3 protein. The table shows roughly 160,000 distinct CDR3 sequences, with 10% to 15% occurring only once. Study results and limitations: Shrinking CD4+ clones resided mostly in CM and EM, and CD8+ ones in EMRA.

This receptor was taken from a man between 18 and 35 years old who had mild COVID-19 (a few samples of this study predate the infection). Cell type and time point are not known. Sequenced sample: PBMCs or a T cell subset sorted from them (not recorded which). The rearrangement uses TRBV24-1 and TRBJ2-3; 10 bases align to TRBD1. CDR3 nucleotide sequence: TGTGCCACCAGTGATTTAGGGACAGGGGACGATACGCAGTATTTT. Its translation: CATSDLGTGDDTQYF.